Listed below are T cell receptor beta chains from one sample, sequenced in a study of blood T cell repertoires in COVID-19. Some clones are missing from TCRdb's copy, which holds only in-frame ones; the method was immunoSEQ multiplex PCR. The table has about 170,000 clones, approximately 86% seen once; the top ten hold around 6.5%. The sample taken for sequencing was peripheral blood. The receptors here all came from a woman older than 75 in a cohort sampled during active or convalescent COVID-19. CDR3s leave out the opening cysteine and the closing phenylalanine or tryptophan.

CDR3aa: ASSQERGYGYT
v_gene: TRBV4-1
j_gene: TRBJ1-2

CDR3aa: SALGAGGSYNEQF
v_gene: TRBV29-1
j_gene: TRBJ2-1

CDR3aa: ASSIPRGDGSDTIY
v_gene: TRBV19
j_gene: TRBJ1-3

CDR3aa: ASKEQDGQPQH
v_gene: TRBV7-2
j_gene: TRBJ1-5

CDR3aa: ASSLNPGGSYNEQF
v_gene: TRBV11-2
j_gene: TRBJ2-1

CDR3aa: ASSPAQGDYGYT
v_gene: TRBV5-1
j_gene: TRBJ1-2

CDR3aa: ASSLDIQGST
v_gene: TRBV7-9
j_gene: TRBJ1-2

CDR3aa: ASSGPSGASYNEQF
v_gene: TRBV2
j_gene: TRBJ2-1

CDR3aa: AISEQGAIDTGELF
v_gene: TRBV10-3
j_gene: TRBJ2-2

CDR3aa: ASSWTGTGNQPQH
v_gene: TRBV5-1
j_gene: TRBJ1-5

CDR3aa: ASSPSGNTGELF
v_gene: TRBV4-3
j_gene: TRBJ2-2

CDR3aa: ASSPPTGLGEQY
v_gene: TRBV5-4
j_gene: TRBJ2-7

CDR3aa: ASSWGTGAGTGELF
v_gene: TRBV5-1
j_gene: TRBJ2-2

CDR3aa: ASSPVGRGDTEAF
v_gene: TRBV18
j_gene: TRBJ1-1

CDR3aa: ASSSRGGVRTEAF
v_gene: TRBV7-9
j_gene: TRBJ1-1

CDR3aa: ASSLGRGEYNEQF
v_gene: TRBV6-2/TRBV6-3
j_gene: TRBJ2-1

CDR3aa: ASSVGGQPETQY
v_gene: TRBV9
j_gene: TRBJ2-5

CDR3aa: ASSQSFPSGVDTQY
v_gene: TRBV3-1/TRBV3-2
j_gene: TRBJ2-3

CDR3aa: ASSVQGGSNQPQH
v_gene: TRBV7-9
j_gene: TRBJ1-5

CDR3aa: SVRGGHHGYT
v_gene: TRBV29-1
j_gene: TRBJ1-2

CDR3aa: ASSQAYTDTQY
v_gene: TRBV3-1/TRBV3-2
j_gene: TRBJ2-3

CDR3aa: ASSLLLGNTIY
v_gene: TRBV27
j_gene: TRBJ1-3

CDR3aa: ASSLGTGGDTQY
v_gene: TRBV7-6
j_gene: TRBJ2-3

CDR3aa: AWGTVIAF
v_gene: TRBV30
j_gene: TRBJ1-1

CDR3aa: ASMRITGELF
v_gene: TRBV27
j_gene: TRBJ2-2

CDR3aa: ATGTTTGETQY
v_gene: TRBV12-3/TRBV12-4
j_gene: TRBJ2-5

CDR3aa: SAGDRVQETQY
v_gene: TRBV29-1
j_gene: TRBJ2-5

CDR3aa: SASLTSGNTEAF
v_gene: TRBV20-1
j_gene: TRBJ1-1

CDR3aa: ASSEVWGGTEAF
v_gene: TRBV6-1
j_gene: TRBJ1-1

CDR3aa: ASSSPVNSPLH
v_gene: TRBV27
j_gene: TRBJ1-6

CDR3aa: ASSRTGHYEQY
v_gene: TRBV7-2
j_gene: TRBJ2-7

CDR3aa: ASSLWTGSNQPQH
v_gene: TRBV27
j_gene: TRBJ1-5

CDR3aa: ASRRTGHSNQPQH
v_gene: TRBV28
j_gene: TRBJ1-5

CDR3aa: ASSLWTLGGDYEQY
v_gene: TRBV28
j_gene: TRBJ2-7

CDR3aa: ASRGTGREAEKLF
v_gene: TRBV28
j_gene: TRBJ1-4

CDR3aa: ASRTGVRQPQH
v_gene: TRBV2
j_gene: TRBJ1-5

CDR3aa: ASSLALGGYGFSPLH
v_gene: TRBV11-2
j_gene: TRBJ1-6

CDR3aa: ASSRTVEAF
v_gene: TRBV7-2
j_gene: TRBJ1-1

CDR3aa: ASSHPPWHMNTEAF
v_gene: TRBV7-8
j_gene: TRBJ1-1

CDR3aa: ASSLLSQGHTGELF
v_gene: TRBV5-1
j_gene: TRBJ2-2

CDR3aa: ASSLDLGGEQF
v_gene: TRBV11-2
j_gene: TRBJ2-1

CDR3aa: AWRRDSYYGTGELF
v_gene: TRBV30
j_gene: TRBJ2-2

CDR3aa: ASIPPSQRYGYT
v_gene: TRBV23-1
j_gene: TRBJ1-2

CDR3aa: ASSEQGRQPQH
v_gene: TRBV19
j_gene: TRBJ1-5

CDR3aa: ASSPSGMGQF
v_gene: TRBV18
j_gene: TRBJ2-1

CDR3aa: ASSWTGGSYEQY
v_gene: TRBV28
j_gene: TRBJ2-7

CDR3aa: ASSQDLFGELF
v_gene: TRBV4-3
j_gene: TRBJ2-2

CDR3aa: ASSLGRGASYNEQF
v_gene: TRBV7-2
j_gene: TRBJ2-1

CDR3aa: ASSYGTGDQPQH
v_gene: TRBV5-4
j_gene: TRBJ1-5

CDR3aa: ASSRGTGDYGYT
v_gene: TRBV6-2/TRBV6-3
j_gene: TRBJ1-2

CDR3aa: ATSRDNSNYGYT
v_gene: TRBV15
j_gene: TRBJ1-2

CDR3aa: ASSTVAGANEQF
v_gene: TRBV6-5
j_gene: TRBJ2-1

CDR3aa: ASSLSWGQNNEQF
v_gene: TRBV18
j_gene: TRBJ2-1

CDR3aa: ASSPRQGAQNYGYT
v_gene: TRBV9
j_gene: TRBJ1-2

CDR3aa: ASRAETPRNTEAF
v_gene: TRBV19
j_gene: TRBJ1-1

CDR3aa: ASSSLGGLNQPQH
v_gene: TRBV5-6
j_gene: TRBJ1-5

CDR3aa: ASRGTGPNEKLF
v_gene: TRBV28
j_gene: TRBJ1-4

CDR3aa: ASRTTGAQSPLH
v_gene: TRBV27
j_gene: TRBJ1-6

CDR3aa: ASSSGTVSEAF
v_gene: TRBV5-4
j_gene: TRBJ1-1

CDR3aa: ASSSWGGVATNEKLF
v_gene: TRBV7-9
j_gene: TRBJ1-4